One and the same sample provided the 13 T cell receptor beta chains below, sequenced in a study of T-cell memory formation after mild COVID-19. TCRdb ran MiXCR on the 5' RACE reads and lists one entry per CDR3 protein. The sample records 280,000 or so distinct CDR3 sequences, 8% to 9% being singletons. Sequenced sample: PBMCs or a T cell subset sorted from them (not recorded which). These receptors all stem from a man younger than 30 who had mild COVID-19 (a few samples of this study predate the infection). Cell type and time point are not known.

The chain carries TRBV9 and TRBJ2-3, with TRBD1 matching over 7 bases. V shed 3 bases and J 14 bases; nucleotides not matched to a gene: 9. Germline loops: CDR1 SGDLS, CDR2 YYNGEE. This CDR3 is built from 12 residues. Here the CDR3 DNA reads TGTGCCAGCAGCGGACAGGGTGGCCGTTCGTATTTT. Its protein is CASSGQGGRSYF.

This clonotype was found a few times. The rearrangement uses TRBV6-2 or TRBV6-3 and TRBJ2-7; 7 bases align to TRBD1. Germline V gives CDR1 MNHEY, CDR2 SVGEGT. The length of the CDR3 is 13 residues. Trimming removed 4 bases from V and 3 bases from J; junction bases left unmatched: 3. CDR3 sequence reads: CASSSGQRYEQYV. The CDR3 DNA is TGTGCCAGCAGTTCGGGACAGCGCTACGAGCAGTACGTC.

This clonotype has only a few counts. The chain combines TRBV11-1 with TRBJ2-1; no firm D call. Trimming cost V 3 bases and J 9 bases, with 3 bases left between them. Germline V CDR1 and CDR2: SGHAT, FQDESV (reference sequence). The CDR3 totals 10 residues. The CDR3, as DNA: TGTGCCAGCAGCTTCACTGAGCAGTTCTTC. It yields the protein CASSFTEQFF.

The chain couples TRBV19 to TRBJ1-2, with D uncertain. The CDR3 is made up of 15 amino acids. The germline gives CDR1 LNHDA, CDR2 SQIVND (reference sequence). Trimming left V 5 bases short and J 4 bases short, with 17 bases between. DNA of the CDR3: TGTGCCAGTAGTTACGGGAGTACTGAAGCCTATGGCTACACCTTC. The encoded protein is CASSYGSTEAYGYTF. The variable domain in full, with the rest retrieved from reference TRBV19 and TRBJ1-2, is DGGITQSPKYLFRKEGQNVTLSCEQNLNHDAMYWYRQDPGQGLRLIYYSQIVNDFQKGDIAEGYSVSREKKESFPLTVTSAQKNPTAFYLCASSYGSTEAYGYTFGSGTRLTVV.

The CDR3 reads CASSEYRGRELFF. The CDR3 region has the DNA TGTGCCAGCAGTGAATATAGGGGCCGGGAGCTGTTTTTT. The chain employs TRBV25-1 and TRBJ2-2; possibly TRBD1 for D (5 bases). Germline CDR1 reads MGHDK; CDR2 reads SYGVNS. The length of the CDR3 is 13 residues. The V gene lost 0 bases and the J gene lost 9 bases, with 8 bases spanning the gap.

This clonotype has just a few counts. The chain joins TRBV7-9 to TRBJ1-3; 8 bases are shared with TRBD1. CDR3 length: 16 amino acids. The germline V gene has CDR1 SEHNR and CDR2 FQNEAQ (reference sequence). Germline trimming cut 3 bases from V and 0 bases from J; bases unmatched to any gene: 4. CDR3 coding DNA: TGTGCCAGCAGCTTCTGGACAGGGCACTCTGGAAACACCATATATTTT. Translated, it gives CASSFWTGHSGNTIYF.

This clonotype has more than one count but fewer than ten. This CDR3 is CATRTSSNQPQHF. The CDR3 nucleotides read TGTGCCACCAGGACTTCTAGCAATCAGCCCCAGCATTTT. This chain uses TRBV6-6 with TRBJ1-5; D remains unclear. Per germline, CDR1 MNHNY and CDR2 SVGAGI (reference sequence). V lost 10 bases to trimming and J lost 0 bases, with 10 bases between them. The CDR3 covers 13 residues.

This clonotype was seen ten or more times. V is TRBV12-3 or TRBV12-4 and J is TRBJ2-5, with 11 bases fitting TRBD2. CDR3 length: 16 amino acids. The V segment lost 6 bases and the J segment 5 bases; nucleotides outside the gene matches: 11. The CDR3 reads CASRGETSGVSETQYF. CDR3 sequence (DNA): TGTGCCAGCAGGGGTGAGACTAGCGGGGTATCGGAGACCCAGTACTTC.

At least ten counts were recorded for this clonotype. The chain joins TRBV6-2 or TRBV6-3 to TRBJ2-4; TRBD1 might be the D (5 bases). The V gene's germline CDR1 is MNHEY and CDR2 SVGEGT. The CDR3 loop spans 11 amino acids. With 2 bases removed from V and 11 bases from J, the gap between germline ends came to 7 bases. In nucleotides, the CDR3 is TGTGCCAGCAGTTACGGGGCTTTTCAGTACTTC. It specifies CASSYGAFQYF.

This clonotype was picked up a small number of times. The chain is built from TRBV9 and TRBJ1-5; no firm D call. CDR3 length: 9 amino acids. From germline, CDR1 is SGDLS and CDR2 YYNGEE. Trimming took 6 bases from V and 8 from J, leaving 3 bases between them. The CDR3 is CASMEPQHF. The CDR3, as DNA: TGTGCCAGCATGGAGCCCCAGCATTTT.

In its sample, this clonotype was seen a few times. This chain joins TRBV7-9 and TRBJ1-4; 7 nucleotides align to TRBD1. The CDR3 loop spans 13 amino acids. V dropped 5 bases and J dropped 4; count of bases not matched to a gene: 1. Germline values: CDR1 SEHNR, CDR2 FQNEAQ (reference sequence). The CDR3 sequence: CASSRDSNEKLFF. CDR3 nucleotides: TGTGCCAGCAGCCGGGACAGTAATGAAAAACTGTTTTTT. The complete variable domain, with remaining parts taken from reference TRBV7-9 and TRBJ1-4, reads DTGVSQNPRHKITKRGQNVTFRCDPISEHNRLYWYRQTLGQGPEFLTYFQNEAQLEKSRLLSDRFSAERPKGSFSTLEIQRTEQGDSAMYLCASSRDSNEKLFFGSGTQLSVL.

The rearrangement links TRBV13 to TRBJ1-4, with D tentatively TRBD1 (5 bases). The CDR3 totals 13 residues. Trimming removed 2 bases at V and 5 bases at J, with 6 bases between. Per the germline V gene, CDR1 is PRHDT and CDR2 is FYEKMQ (reference sequence). In nucleotides, the CDR3 is TGTGCCAGCAGCTTATCAGGGAATGAAAAACTGTTTTTT. Translated: CASSLSGNEKLFF. The full variable domain, its missing parts supplied by reference TRBV13 and TRBJ1-4, is AAGVIQSPRHLIKEKRETATLKCYPIPRHDTVYWYQQGPGQDPQFLISFYEKMQSDKGSIPDRFSAQQFSDYHSELNMSSLELGDSALYFCASSLSGNEKLFFGSGTQLSVL.

This clonotype appeared many times. This chain connects TRBV15 to TRBJ2-5; D is unclear. Per the germline V gene, CDR1 is LNHNV and CDR2 is YYDKDF (reference sequence). Trimming left V 1 base short and J 0 bases short, with 3 bases between. The CDR3 spans 13 residues. The CDR3 loop is CATSRGYQETQYF. The CDR3 DNA sequence: TGTGCCACCAGCAGAGGTTACCAAGAGACCCAGTACTTC.